The T cell receptor (beta chain) under discussion was sequenced for a study of molecular identifiers for immune sequencing clone quantification. The germline V and J ends were trimmed by 2 bases and 7 bases, with 12 bases remaining between them. The CDR3 sequence is 13 residues long. CDR1 is SGHKS, CDR2 YYEKEE, per germline (reference sequence). It was with previously described methods and listed TCR primers that bulk TCR libraries were made. TCRdb re-derived calls from the PCR reads in MiXCR, one entry per CDR3 protein. Of over 600,000 distinct CDR3 sequences listed, roughly 21% are singletons. This clonotype was seen repeatedly, ten times or more.

V and J are TRBV5-5 and TRBJ1-1, with a weak D call TRBD1 (5 bases). The clonotype originates from a human donor in good health. Some libraries in this study had Jurkat cell RNA spiked in. The sequencing input was naive CD8+ T cells from blood, with Jurkat cell RNA spiked in. The subset here: FACS-sorted CD8+CD4-CCR7+CD45RA+ naive T cells. CDR3 in DNA: TGTGCCAGCAGCTTTAGTAGGGACCTTGAAGCTTTCTTT. It specifies CASSFSRDLEAFF.